This T cell receptor (beta chain) derives from a study of T cell changes during pregnancy in multiple sclerosis. The repertoire was sequenced with immunoSEQ multiplex PCR; TCRdb's copy has only in-frame clones and lacks some. The sample includes approximately 88,000 clones, roughly 93% of them seen just once. V gave up 2 bases and J gave up 0 bases, with 8 bases separating them. CDR1 and CDR2 from the germline V gene are SGHAT and FQNNGV. The CDR3 is 15 amino acids. This TCR was recovered from a female donor with multiple sclerosis, enrolled in a pregnancy study. Sequences were derived from peripheral blood, sampled in the first trimester of pregnancy. This chain links TRBV11-2 with TRBJ2-1, with D possibly TRBD2 on 5 matching bases. This CDR3 reads CASSLIRGSYNEQFF. The DNA for the CDR3 is TGTGCCAGCAGCTTAATACGGGGCTCCTACAATGAGCAGTTCTTC.